This TCR beta chain was obtained from a study of blood T cell repertoires in COVID-19 (dated by TCRdb to the early 2020s). About the full investigation: The collaborator samples originated in the United States, Italy and Spain and spanned the acute and convalescent phases of COVID-19. The material from the prospective study consisted of cDNA or gDNA derived from T cells, B-cell-depleted T cells, or PBMCs. The dataset comprised deeply sampled blood TCRbeta repertoires from subjects exposed to, actively infected with, or recovered from COVID-19. The repertoires were released in a freely available public database meant as a resource for research on the immune response to SARS-CoV-2. The samples were drawn from the first 160 participants of the ongoing ImmuneRACE study and from 1,254 subjects provided by 6 global collaborators. A de-identified subject ID, COVID-19 status, age in years and sex were almost always included in the sample metadata. Where available, HLA class I and class II types were taken from metadata supplied by the sample provider and were not determined by assay-based typing.

The trim is 5 bases for V and 6 bases for J, with a gap of 18 bases between the germline ends. Via the germline V gene, CDR1 is SGDLS and CDR2 YYNGEE. The CDR3 spans 16 residues, from the cysteine through the phenylalanine. Kept here is only the CDR3 DNA, which spans 48 bases and is read in frame from base 1. About this clone itself: Its antigen remains unidentified. It has no much larger one-base neighbor in the sample; base qualities were not kept.

The collaborating institutions used their own protocols to collect whole blood in K2EDTA tubes. For TCRbeta analysis, collaborators shipped samples in one of three forms: frozen whole blood, isolated PBMCs, or DNA extracted from either of those sample types. The immunoSEQ Assay, a bias-controlled multiplex PCR, was used to amplify TCRbeta CDR3 regions from genomic DNA. The authors processed their data as follows. Nucleated cell counts per sample were estimated from amplification of reference gene primers within the assay. To quantify the absolute abundance of each unique TCRbeta CDR3 rearrangement, sequence reads were collapsed and filtered. For each sample, productive Simpson clonality was calculated by taking the square root of Simpson's diversity index across productive rearrangements. TCRdb's version of the immuneACCESS table is confined to in-frame rearrangements and falls short of the full clone set. An unresolved V gene accounts for under half of the shortfall where checked; the remainder is of unknown origin. Clone size and the V and J calls come from that table; the DNA yielded D and trimming. The sample table records approximately 130,000 clones; approximately 89% of these occur just once. Clones ranked in the top ten supply 4.3% of the sample.

Points the paper makes about the study in general: The amount of clinical and demographic metadata varied by source and participant and was provided uncurated.

This TCR was recovered from a human donor in a cohort sampled during active COVID-19. The sequencing sample was made of peripheral blood. The chain links TRBV9 with TRBJ1-6, with TRBD1 as a weak D call on 6 bases. The nucleotide sequence is TGTGCCAGCAGTCCTGACAGGCCCCGGGGTAATTCACCCCTCCACTTT. This encodes CASSPDRPRGNSPLHF. The variable domain in full, with residues beyond the CDR3 obtained from the reference TRBV9 and TRBJ1-6 genes, is DSGVTQTPKHLITATGQRVTLRCSPRSGDLSVYWYQQSLDQGLQFLIQYYNGEERAKGNILERFSAQQFPDLHSELNLSSLELGDSALYFCASSPDRPRGNSPLHFGNGTRLTVT.